This is a list of T cell receptor beta chains from one sample in a study of T-cell memory formation after mild COVID-19. One entry per CDR3 protein, called by TCRdb with MiXCR from the 5' RACE reads. The sample comprises 280,000 or so distinct CDR3 sequences, around 8% of which are singletons, and 20% to 25% rests with the top ten. The sample was PBMCs or a T cell subset sorted from them (not recorded which). Receptor source: a man between 18 and 35 years old who had mild COVID-19 (a few samples of this study predate the infection). Cell type and time point are not known. The CDR3 runs from the conserved cysteine through the conserved F or W. Fields, in order: J gene, V gene, clone size, D gene, CDR3 DNA, CDR3 protein. A D gene is named only where the DNA matches it firmly. The size field is filled for only some rows; it gives once, few, many or a size class.

TRBJ2-5 TRBV12-3/TRBV12-4 many - TGTGCCAGCAGTTTCTTGGGGGGAGAGACCCAGTACTTC CASSFLGGETQYF
TRBJ2-1 TRBV10-1 few - TGCGCCAGCAGTGTTGAGAGTACCAATGAGCAGTTCTTC CASSVESTNEQFF
TRBJ1-6 TRBV6-1 - TRBD1 TGTGCCAGCAGTGAACAGGGGGCGGTTTCACCCCTCCACTTT CASSEQGAVSPLHF
TRBJ1-2 TRBV30 few - TGTGCCTGGGAGGACGGTGGTCTCCACACCTTC CAWEDGGLHTF
TRBJ2-1 TRBV7-2 many - TGTGCCAGCAGCTTAGTTGTGGGGCAGTACAATGAGCAGTTCTTC CASSLVVGQYNEQFF
TRBJ2-3 TRBV2 few - TGTGCCAGCATGGGGGGCCCAGATACGCAGTATTTT CASMGGPDTQYF
TRBJ1-1 TRBV7-2 few - TGTGCCAGCAGCCGTTCGACAGCGAGGAACACTGAAGCTTTCTTT CASSRSTARNTEAFF
TRBJ1-5 TRBV5-6 few - TGTGCCAGCAGCTTGGGAACAGGGAATAGCAATCAGCCCCAGCATTTT CASSLGTGNSNQPQHF
TRBJ2-1 TRBV29-1 - - TGCAGCGTTCTGTCTGGGGTTACTAGGAATGAGCAGTTCTTC CSVLSGVTRNEQFF
TRBJ2-1 TRBV12-3/TRBV12-4 - - TGTGCCAGCAGTTTAGGGGGGGAAGGCTTCAATGAGCAGTTCTTC CASSLGGEGFNEQFF
TRBJ2-4 TRBV19 few - TGTGCCAGTAGTCCGACCACGGACAGTGGCATTCAGTACTTC CASSPTTDSGIQYF
TRBJ1-2 TRBV7-9 many - TGTGCCAGCAGCTTAAGCGCAGGCGAAGGCTACGGCTACACCTTC CASSLSAGEGYGYTF
TRBJ1-2 TRBV7-3 few - TGTGCCAGCAGCTTCCCGGAACTCAATGGCTACACCTTC CASSFPELNGYTF
TRBJ2-5 TRBV20-1 few - TGCAGTGCTAACGACAATCAAGAGACCCAGTACTTC CSANDNQETQYF
TRBJ2-6 TRBV18 few - TGTGCCAGCTCACCGGAGCAGGGGCGATCTGGGGCCAACGTCCTGACTTTC CASSPEQGRSGANVLTF
TRBJ2-4 TRBV24-1 few TRBD2 TGTGCCACCAGTGATCGCTATCGGCGGGGGGAAAACATTCAGTACTTC CATSDRYRRGENIQYF
TRBJ1-1 TRBV5-4 many - TGTGCCAGCAGCCCGACAGAGAACACTGAAGCTTTCTTT CASSPTENTEAFF
TRBJ1-1 TRBV5-1 - TRBD1 TGCGCCAGCAGCCGGGACAGAGTTAACACTGAAGCTTTCTTT CASSRDRVNTEAFF
TRBJ2-3 TRBV20-1 few - TGCAGTGGCGAAAAGGCAGATACGCAGTATTTT CSGEKADTQYF
TRBJ1-5 TRBV6-6 - TRBD1 TGTGCCAGCAGTTTGGACAGGGGTGTCAGCAATCAGCCCCAGCATTTT CASSLDRGVSNQPQHF
TRBJ2-5 TRBV20-1 few TRBD2 TGCAGTGCTAGAGCCCCATGGACTAGCGGGGGGCAAGAGACCCAGTACTTC CSARAPWTSGGQETQYF
TRBJ1-5 TRBV7-2 many TRBD1 TGTGCCAGCAGCTTAGGACAGGGGAAACCAGGCAATCAGCCCCAGCATTTT CASSLGQGKPGNQPQHF
TRBJ2-5 TRBV7-9 few - TGTGCCAGCAGCTTAGGAGTGTGGACTCAAGAGACCCAGTACTTC CASSLGVWTQETQYF